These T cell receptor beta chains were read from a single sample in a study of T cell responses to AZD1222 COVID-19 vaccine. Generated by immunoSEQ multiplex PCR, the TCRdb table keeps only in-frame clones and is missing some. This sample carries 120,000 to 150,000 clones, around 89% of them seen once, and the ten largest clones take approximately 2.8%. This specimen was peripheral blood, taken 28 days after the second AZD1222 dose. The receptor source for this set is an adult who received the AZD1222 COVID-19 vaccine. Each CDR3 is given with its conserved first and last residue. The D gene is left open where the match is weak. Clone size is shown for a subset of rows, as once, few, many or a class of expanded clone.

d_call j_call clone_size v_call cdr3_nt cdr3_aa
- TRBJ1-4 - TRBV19 TGTGCCAGTTCGGACAGCCAGTACTTGAATGAAAAACTGTTTTTT CASSDSQYLNEKLFF
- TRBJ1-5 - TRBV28 TGTGCCAGCAGTTTCTTAGGGGGTGATCAGCCCCAGCATTTT CASSFLGGDQPQHF
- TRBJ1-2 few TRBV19 TGTGCCAGTAGTATTGCCTTCAGAGGGCGTGATGGCTACACCTTC CASSIAFRGRDGYTF
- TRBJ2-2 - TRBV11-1 TGTGCCAGCAGCTTTGTCGGCAACACCGGGGAGCTGTTTTTT CASSFVGNTGELFF
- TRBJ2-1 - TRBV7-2 TGTGCCAGCAGCCCGGGACCGGGCTTCGAGCAGTTCTTC CASSPGPGFEQFF
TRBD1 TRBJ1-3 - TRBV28 TGTGCCACCAAGGGACAGGGGATTGGAAACACCATATATTTT CATKGQGIGNTIYF
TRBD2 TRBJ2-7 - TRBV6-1 TGTGCCAGCAGTTCGGCTAGCGGGGGAGCCTACGAGCAGTACTTC CASSSASGGAYEQYF
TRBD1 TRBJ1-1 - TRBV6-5 TGTGCCACCTGTTATGACAGGGGCACTGAAGCTTTCTTT CATCYDRGTEAFF
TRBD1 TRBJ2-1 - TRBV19 TGTGCCAGTAGTGCGGACAGGGGCCGGGATGAGCAGTTCTTC CASSADRGRDEQFF
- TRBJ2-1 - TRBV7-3 TGTGCCAGCAGCCTCAGCGGTAGCTCCTACAATGAGCAGTTCTTC CASSLSGSSYNEQFF
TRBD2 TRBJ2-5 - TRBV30 TGCGCATGGACCGGGGGGGGACAAGAGACCCAGTACTTC CAWTGGGQETQYF
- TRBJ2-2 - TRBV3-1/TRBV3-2 TGTGCCAGCAGAGGGACCGGGGAGCTGTTTTTT CASRGTGELFF
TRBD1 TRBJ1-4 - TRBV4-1 TGCGCCAGCGGGAGCAGGGGGGCTAATGAAAAACTGTTTTTT CASGSRGANEKLFF
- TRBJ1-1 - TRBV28 TGTGCCAGCAGTTTACCGATTGACAGAAGGAACACTGAAGCTTTCTTT CASSLPIDRRNTEAFF